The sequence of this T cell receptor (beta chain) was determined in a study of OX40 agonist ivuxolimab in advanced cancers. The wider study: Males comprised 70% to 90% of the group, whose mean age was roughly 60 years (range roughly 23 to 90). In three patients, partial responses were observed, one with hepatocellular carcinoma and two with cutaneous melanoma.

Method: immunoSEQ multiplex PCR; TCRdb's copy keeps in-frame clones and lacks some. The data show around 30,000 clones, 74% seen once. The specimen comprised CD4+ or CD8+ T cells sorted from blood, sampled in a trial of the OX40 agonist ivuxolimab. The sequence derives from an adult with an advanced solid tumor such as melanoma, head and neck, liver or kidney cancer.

The CDR3 loop is CASSHLQGSGNTIYF. The CDR3, as DNA: TGTGCCAGCAGCCACCTACAGGGCTCTGGAAACACCATATATTTT. V is TRBV4-2 and J is TRBJ1-3; TRBD1 might be the D (6 bases). V lost 3 bases, J lost 0 bases, and 9 bases lay in between. The CDR3 contains 15 residues. Per the germline V gene, CDR1 is LGHNA and CDR2 is YNFKEQ.